This TCR beta chain emerged from a study of Graves' ophthalmopathy and Graves' hyperthyroidism. A duration under 3 months, NOSPECS ≥4, CAS ≥3 and moderate-to-severe activity characterized the donors with ophthalmopathy. Uncontrolled infections, pregnancy, lactation or other autoimmune diseases led to patient exclusion. Fresh peripheral blood, around 9.8 ml, was the PBMC source. The TCR beta CDR3 regions underwent amplification from RNA transcripts. An initial RT-PCR round employing HTBI primers preceded a second-round multiplex PCR. One entry per CDR3 protein, called by TCRdb with MiXCR from the multiplex PCR reads. The profile shows more than 550,000 distinct CDR3 sequences, about 41% of them singletons. This clonotype turned up a few times. Its target is not known. The study, taken as a whole, reports: A 13-signature model separated ophthalmopathy from stable hyperthyroidism, 87.88% sensitivity, 80% to 83% specificity.

Trimming at V came to 0 bases and at J to 0 bases, leaving 4 bases not matched to a gene. CDR1 and CDR2 (germline): SGHRS, YFSETQ. The CDR3 is made up of 17 amino acids. The receptor comes from an adult man with Graves' ophthalmopathy. The source material was peripheral blood. V and J are TRBV5-1 and TRBJ2-2, with TRBD1 matching 8 bases. The CDR3 bases are TGCGCCAGCAGCTTGGTCAGGGGGCAGCCGAACACCGGGGAGCTGTTTTTT. This gives the protein CASSLVRGQPNTGELFF.